The following is a TCR beta chain sequence with its context. Amplification used 60 Vbeta primers and 13 Jbeta primers. TCRdb keeps only in-frame clones here, not all; method: immunoSEQ multiplex PCR. The repertoire holds 140,000 to 150,000 clones, with about 64% as singletons. The data belong to a study of cytomegalovirus exposure and HLA in healthy donors. The germline CDR1 and CDR2 sequences are SGHTA and FQGTGA. Unmatched junction bases numbered 11, after V lost 4 bases and J lost 9 bases. This CDR3 comprises 16 residues. The source material was PBMCs. The rearrangement links TRBV7-3 to TRBJ2-1, with 11 positions matching TRBD2. This TCR was sampled from a man between 60 and 75 years old in good health and CMV-seronegative. In DNA, the CDR3 is TGTGCCAGCAGCTCTACTAGCGGGAGAAGAGGGGGTGAGCAGTTCTTC. This codes for CASSSTSGRRGGEQFF.